These T cell receptor beta chains were read from a single sample in a study of Ad26.COV2.S vaccination and SARS-CoV-2 variants. Generated by immunoSEQ multiplex PCR, the TCRdb table keeps only in-frame clones and is missing some. The table records some 480,000 clones, around 88% of them present only once. The source material was peripheral blood, sampled in a trial of Ad26.COV2.S vaccine versus placebo. Receptors originate from a person aged 18-60 years who received the Ad26.COV2.S COVID-19 vaccine or a placebo. CDR3s include the opening cysteine and the closing phenylalanine or tryptophan. The D gene is left open where the match is weak. Some rows mark clone size as missing; the rest say once, few, many or name a class of expanded clone.

j_call v_call clone_size d_call cdr3_aa cdr3_nt
TRBJ2-5 TRBV4-1 - TRBD1 CASSQGGQGLWETQYF TGCGCCAGCAGCCAGGGCGGACAGGGGCTGTGGGAGACCCAGTACTTC
TRBJ2-1 TRBV30 - TRBD2 CAWTREFEQFF TGTGCCTGGACGCGGGAGTTTGAGCAGTTCTTC
TRBJ2-7 TRBV30 - - CAWSQGYYEQYF TGTGCCTGGTCACAGGGATACTACGAGCAGTACTTC
TRBJ1-1 TRBV10-3 - TRBD1 CAISGGRGLMNTEAFF TGTGCCATCTCAGGGGGCAGGGGTTTAATGAACACTGAAGCTTTCTTT
TRBJ2-2 TRBV6-6 once TRBD2 CASSPRLAGGPGGGELFF TGTGCCAGCAGTCCGCGACTAGCGGGAGGGCCGGGCGGCGGGGAGCTGTTTTTT
TRBJ2-7 TRBV20-1 - TRBD2 CSASGSGSSYEQYF TGCAGTGCTAGTGGTAGCGGGAGCTCCTACGAGCAGTACTTC
TRBJ2-2 TRBV19 - TRBD1 CASSKNRGPGTGELFF TGTGCCAGTAGTAAAAACAGGGGGCCCGGCACCGGGGAGCTGTTTTTT
TRBJ1-5 TRBV30 - - CAWSRNSYSNQPQHF TGTGCCTGGAGTAGGAACTCCTATAGCAATCAGCCCCAGCATTTT
TRBJ2-7 TRBV20-1 - - CSASQEGTAREQYF TGCAGTGCTAGTCAGGAGGGAACGGCACGCGAGCAGTACTTC
TRBJ2-3 TRBV11-2 - TRBD2 CASSLSSGRSTDTQYF TGTGCCAGCAGCTTGAGTAGCGGGAGAAGCACAGATACGCAGTATTTT
TRBJ2-1 TRBV13 once - CASSGPAGSNEQFF TGTGCCAGTTCCGGGCCCGCTGGCTCCAATGAGCAGTTCTTC
TRBJ2-7 TRBV6-1 once - CASSEVGTLYEQYF TGTGCCAGCAGTGAAGTGGGGACACTTTACGAGCAGTACTTC
TRBJ2-6 TRBV6-1 - - CASSGGFGPTGASVLTF TGTGCCAGCAGTGGAGGTTTTGGTCCCACTGGGGCCAGCGTCCTGACTTTC
TRBJ1-4 TRBV7-9 - TRBD1 CASSLGQESEKLFF TGTGCCAGCAGCCTAGGACAGGAAAGCGAAAAACTGTTTTTT
TRBJ2-6 TRBV19 - - CASTASGANVLTF TGTGCCAGTACCGCTTCCGGGGCCAACGTCCTGACTTTC
TRBJ2-1 TRBV18 - TRBD1 CASSTSRGSNEQFF TGTGCCAGCTCAACGAGCAGGGGGAGCAATGAGCAGTTCTTC
TRBJ2-7 TRBV6-2/TRBV6-3 - TRBD1 CASSDPPGQHLYEQYF TGTGCCAGCAGTGACCCCCCGGGACAGCATCTTTACGAGCAGTACTTC
TRBJ1-5 TRBV7-8 - - CASSLVRGDGQPQHF TGTGCCAGCAGCTTAGTAAGAGGGGACGGTCAGCCCCAGCATTTT
TRBJ1-2 TRBV7-9 - TRBD1 CASSPAGQGAEGYTF TGTGCCAGCAGCCCAGCGGGACAGGGGGCCGAGGGCTACACCTTC
TRBJ1-3 TRBV28 - TRBD1 CASHGTGPAYVGNTIYF TGTGCCAGCCACGGGACAGGACCGGCGTACGTTGGAAACACCATATATTTT
TRBJ2-2 TRBV18 many TRBD2 CASSQFPGLAGDDTGELFF TGTGCCAGCTCACAGTTTCCGGGACTAGCGGGCGACGACACCGGGGAGCTGTTTTTT
TRBJ2-5 TRBV28 - TRBD2 CASSDFGLAGVETQYF TGTGCCAGCAGTGACTTCGGGCTAGCGGGAGTAGAGACCCAGTACTTC
TRBJ2-1 TRBV3-1/TRBV3-2 - TRBD2 CASSQAAGEGESVFF TGTGCCAGCAGCCAGGCAGCGGGAGAGGGGGAATCGGTGTTCTTC
TRBJ1-2 TRBV7-2 - - CASSLDAGTEAKFYGYTF TGTGCCAGCAGCTTAGATGCTGGGACGGAGGCTAAGTTCTATGGCTACACCTTC
TRBJ2-7 TRBV4-3 - TRBD1 CASSQRQGDEQYF TGCGCCAGCAGCCAACGACAGGGGGACGAGCAGTACTTC
TRBJ2-5 TRBV24-1 - TRBD2 CATSDPTWTSGSQETQYF TGTGCCACCAGTGATCCCACTTGGACTAGCGGATCACAAGAGACCCAGTACTTC
TRBJ1-4 TRBV7-9 - - CASSLADGGSNEKLFF TGTGCCAGCAGCTTAGCCGACGGGGGTTCTAATGAAAAACTGTTTTTT
TRBJ2-4 TRBV7-2 once TRBD1 CASSLRTGLGNIQYF TGTGCCAGCAGCTTAAGGACAGGTTTGGGAAACATTCAGTACTTC
TRBJ1-2 TRBV4-2 - - CASSQVGQGANYGYTF TGTGCCAGCAGCCAGGTGGGGCAGGGAGCTAACTATGGCTACACCTTC
TRBJ2-7 TRBV3-1/TRBV3-2 - - CASSRNRVEQYF TGTGCCAGCAGCCGCAACAGGGTCGAGCAGTACTTC
TRBJ1-1 TRBV19 - - CASSDRFAEAFF TGTGCCAGTAGTGACAGGTTCGCTGAAGCTTTCTTT
TRBJ2-5 TRBV5-4 - - CASSLGGTGLETQYF TGTGCCAGCAGCTTGGGCGGTACAGGATTGGAGACCCAGTACTTC
TRBJ1-2 TRBV10-3 few - CAISESGALDGYTF TGTGCCATCAGTGAGTCTGGGGCATTAGATGGCTACACCTTC
TRBJ1-1 TRBV6-5 - - CASSYLGGNTEAFF TGTGCCAGCAGTTACCTTGGGGGGAACACTGAAGCTTTCTTT
TRBJ2-1 TRBV18 - TRBD2 CASSPQWRREPYNEQFF TGTGCCAGCTCACCACAATGGAGGCGGGAGCCCTACAATGAGCAGTTCTTC
TRBJ2-2 TRBV29-1 - TRBD1 CSATGTNTGELFF TGCAGCGCGACAGGGACGAACACCGGGGAGCTGTTTTTT
TRBJ2-7 TRBV9 - TRBD2 CASSVGTSATYEQYF TGTGCCAGCAGCGTAGGAACTAGCGCAACCTACGAGCAGTACTTC
TRBJ1-3 TRBV4-3 - - CASSQDSVDSGNTIYF TGCGCCAGCAGCCAAGACTCCGTCGACTCTGGAAACACCATATATTTT
TRBJ2-5 TRBV5-1 - TRBD1 CASSLDRGRRTQYF TGCGCCAGCAGCTTGGACAGGGGGCGCCGGACCCAGTACTTC
TRBJ2-3 TRBV11-2 - - CASSLGDTQYF TGTGCCAGCAGCTTGGGAGATACGCAGTATTTT
TRBJ2-1 TRBV13 - - CASSPGRQGSLF TGTGCCAGCAGCCCCGGAAGGCAGGGGTCCCTCTTC
TRBJ1-1 TRBV5-6 - - CASSLGARDAFF TGTGCCAGCAGCTTGGGGGCAAGGGACGCTTTCTTT
TRBJ2-1 TRBV4-2 - TRBD2 CATRVAGGSEQFF TGTGCCACTAGGGTAGCGGGAGGGAGCGAGCAGTTCTTC
TRBJ2-7 TRBV7-6 - TRBD2 CASSPSGLAGAGEQYF TGTGCCAGCAGCCCCTCCGGACTAGCGGGAGCGGGAGAGCAGTACTTC
TRBJ2-7 TRBV29-1 - - CSVGASYEQYF TGCAGCGTTGGGGCCTCCTACGAGCAGTACTTC
TRBJ1-1 TRBV7-3 - - CASSSTTRGNTEAFF TGTGCCAGCAGCTCCACCACCAGGGGGAACACTGAAGCTTTCTTT
TRBJ2-7 TRBV9 once TRBD1 CASSALRQGSEQYF TGTGCCAGCAGCGCGCTAAGACAGGGCTCCGAGCAGTACTTC
TRBJ2-3 TRBV6-5 - TRBD1 CASRPTGADTQYF TGTGCCAGCAGGCCAACAGGGGCAGATACGCAGTATTTT
TRBJ2-1 TRBV5-1 - - CASSLGSSYNEQFF TGCGCCAGCAGCTTGGGCTCCTCCTACAATGAGCAGTTCTTC
TRBJ2-7 TRBV6-1 - TRBD2 CASSELAGGPGEQYF TGTGCCAGCAGTGAACTAGCGGGAGGGCCGGGGGAGCAGTACTTC
TRBJ2-2 TRBV11-1 - TRBD1 CASSPGRDRDIGELFF TGTGCCAGCAGCCCGGGCCGGGACAGGGATATCGGGGAGCTGTTTTTT
TRBJ2-1 TRBV4-1 few - CASSFHQQAYNEQFF TGCGCCAGCAGCTTTCATCAACAGGCGTACAATGAGCAGTTCTTC
TRBJ2-7 TRBV27 - TRBD1 CASSPGTGPYEQYF TGTGCCAGCAGTCCAGGGACAGGACCCTACGAGCAGTACTTC
TRBJ2-2 TRBV27 - - CASKGLPTNTGELFF TGTGCCAGCAAGGGGCTACCAACGAACACCGGGGAGCTGTTTTTT
TRBJ2-3 TRBV12-3/TRBV12-4 once - CASSLYSTDTQYF TGTGCCAGCAGTCTTTATTCCACAGATACGCAGTATTTT
TRBJ1-2 TRBV7-2 - TRBD1 CASSFRPRQGGGYTF TGTGCCAGCAGCTTTCGGCCCAGACAGGGGGGTGGCTACACCTTC
TRBJ2-1 TRBV27 - - CASSLDGTPYNEQFF TGTGCCAGCAGTTTAGACGGGACCCCCTACAATGAGCAGTTCTTC
TRBJ1-6 TRBV10-3 - - CAITPRTANNSPLHF TGTGCCATCACCCCCCGGACAGCTAATAATTCACCCCTCCACTTT